These 12 T cell receptor beta chains share one sample of origin, sequenced in a study of cytomegalovirus exposure and HLA in healthy donors. The PCR employed 60 Vbeta primers together with 13 Jbeta primers. Generated by immunoSEQ multiplex PCR, the TCRdb table keeps only in-frame clones and is missing some. The sample records over 80,000 clones, approximately 71% being singletons. Sequencing was performed on PBMCs. The receptors were sampled from a woman aged 18-30 years in good health and CMV-seropositive.

V gene TRBV7-9 combines with J gene TRBJ2-5; 12 bases fit TRBD1. The J call is doubtful: the DNA matches TRBJ2-7 better. Germline CDR1 SEHNR, CDR2 FQNEAQ (reference sequence). There are 15 residues in the CDR3. The CDR3 DNA follows: TGTGCCAGCAGCTCGGGGGACAGGGGGCAAGACGAGCAGTACTTC. Translation: CASSSGDRGQDEQYF.

The rearrangement joins TRBV29-1 to TRBJ1-1; tentative D call: TRBD1 (6 bases). The CDR3 has 14 amino acids. Trimming left V 4 bases short and J 5 bases short, with 17 bases between. From germline, CDR1 is SQVTM and CDR2 ANQGSEA. The CDR3 DNA is TGCAGCGTTGGCCGCGGGGGGCAGGGGACTGAAGCTTTCTTT. This encodes CSVGRGGQGTEAFF.

The rearrangement uses TRBV18 and TRBJ2-7; perhaps TRBD1 as D (6 bases). In germline, CDR1 is KGHSH, CDR2 LQKENI. Deletions cut 3 bases from V and 6 bases from J, with 12 bases between. There are 13 residues in the CDR3. The CDR3, as DNA: TGTGCCAGCTCACCGGGCTCAGGGGCCGAGCAGTACTTC. It specifies CASSPGSGAEQYF.

V gene TRBV7-8 combines with J gene TRBJ2-5; weak D call: TRBD1 (5 bases). The CDR3 is 13 amino acids. V was trimmed by 1 base and J by 5 bases, leaving 8 bases between them. Germline CDR1 is SGHVS and CDR2 is FQNEAQ. The CDR3, as DNA: TGTGCCAGCAGCTTAGAGGGGTGGGAGACCCAGTACTTC. Translated: CASSLEGWETQYF.

This clone occurred a few times. The rearrangement uses TRBV9 and TRBJ2-7, with 13 bases lining up with TRBD2. CDR1 and CDR2 from the germline V gene are SGDLS and YYNGEE. This CDR3 region has 15 residues. J was trimmed by 3 bases and V by 2 bases; bases with no gene match: 2. Here the CDR3 reads CASSVGTSGVYEQYF. CDR3 nucleotides: TGTGCCAGCAGCGTGGGGACTAGCGGGGTCTACGAGCAGTACTTC.

This chain connects TRBV18 to TRBJ1-1; D may be TRBD1 (6 bases). From germline, CDR1 is KGHSH and CDR2 LQKENI. The length of the CDR3 is 14 residues. V was shortened by 3 bases and J by 5 bases, with 13 bases between the two germline ends. CDR3 sequence: CASSPLNRDTEAFF. CDR3 coding DNA: TGTGCCAGCTCACCCCTAAACAGGGATACTGAAGCTTTCTTT. Combining the CDR3 with reference TRBV18 and TRBJ1-1 gives the whole variable domain NAGVMQNPRHLVRRRGQEARLRCSPMKGHSHVYWYRQLPEEGLKFMVYLQKENIIDESGMPKERFSAEFPKEGPSILRIQQVVRGDSAAYFCASSPLNRDTEAFFGQGTRLTVV.

The table lists this clone with a count of one. This rearrangement joins TRBV5-6 to TRBJ2-5; D uncertain. Germline lookup yields CDR1 SGHDT and CDR2 YYEEEE. CDR3 length equals 15 residues. Trimming pared 2 bases from V and 5 bases from J, leaving 16 bases between. The CDR3 sequence: CASSFARLGSETQYF. The CDR3, as DNA: TGTGCCAGCAGCTTCGCCCGCCTAGGTAGTGAGACCCAGTACTTC.

The chain links TRBV7-6 to TRBJ1-2; D gene uncertain. CDR3 length: 13 residues. V lost 5 bases, J lost 6 bases, and 13 bases lay in between. CDR1 SGHVS and CDR2 FNYEAQ come from the germline V gene. The CDR3 sequence: CASSPGNIDGYTF. The DNA for the CDR3 is TGTGCCAGCAGCCCGGGGAACATCGATGGCTACACCTTC.

The chain recombines TRBV15 with TRBJ2-5, with a possible D match to TRBD1 (6 bases). This CDR3 region has 13 residues. V was shortened by 4 bases and J by 5 bases, with 11 bases between the two germline ends. Germline loops: CDR1 LNHNV, CDR2 YYDKDF (reference sequence). As DNA, the CDR3 is TGTGCCACCAGCATACAGGGCCAGGAGACCCAGTACTTC. Translating gives CATSIQGQETQYF.

The chain has TRBV7-2 and TRBJ2-1, with 7 bases aligning to TRBD1. Trimming removed 6 bases from V and 6 bases from J; junction bases left unmatched: 11. The CDR3 totals 15 residues. Per the germline V gene, CDR1 is SGHTA and CDR2 is FQGNSA. CDR3 region: CASSRPGQLLNEQFF. The CDR3 coding sequence is TGTGCCAGCAGTAGACCGGGACAGCTACTCAATGAGCAGTTCTTC.

The chain links TRBV5-1 to TRBJ2-7; 13 bases align to TRBD2. Germline V gene sequence: CDR1 SGHRS, CDR2 YFSETQ. The CDR3 loop spans 15 amino acids. J lost 2 bases, V lost 3 bases, and 2 bases had no gene match. CDR3 DNA: TGCGCCAGCAGCTCGGGACTAGCGGGACCCTACGAGCAGTACTTC. It encodes CASSSGLAGPYEQYF.

The rearrangement joins TRBV9 to TRBJ2-7; TRBD1 matches 10 bases. V gave up 4 bases and J gave up 2 bases; unmatched junction bases: 3. CDR1 is SGDLS and CDR2 is YYNGEE in the germline V gene. This CDR3 is 14 amino acids long. The CDR3 DNA is TGTGCCAGCAGCCCCGGACAGGGGGCCTACGAGCAGTACTTC. Its translation is CASSPGQGAYEQYF.